Each of the 11 T cell receptor beta chains below was sequenced from the same sample in a study of blood T cell repertoires in COVID-19. Method: immunoSEQ multiplex PCR; TCRdb's copy keeps in-frame clones and lacks some. The table records approximately 110,000 clones, around 89% of them present only once. The sample taken for sequencing was peripheral blood. The receptors come from a human donor in a cohort sampled during active COVID-19.

The gene calls are TRBV6-6 and TRBJ2-2, with D perhaps TRBD2 (6 bases). Trimming left V 0 bases short and J 5 bases short, with 10 bases between. The CDR3 length is 15 residues. CDR1 and CDR2 (germline): MNHNY, SVGAGI (reference sequence). CDR3 region: CASSYSGGMTGELFF. The CDR3 DNA reads as TGTGCCAGCAGTTACTCGGGGGGAATGACCGGGGAGCTGTTTTTT.

The genes are TRBV4-2 and TRBJ2-1, with D possibly matching TRBD1 (5 bases). The CDR3 runs 15 residues. The V gene lost 0 bases and the J gene lost 7 bases, with 13 bases spanning the gap. The germline V gene has CDR1 LGHNA and CDR2 YNFKEQ. As DNA, the CDR3 is TGTGCCAGCAGCCAAGAGAACGCCAGGGTGAATGAGCAGTTCTTC. Its translation is CASSQENARVNEQFF.

The rearrangement uses TRBV19 and TRBJ1-2; tentative D call: TRBD1 (5 bases). Trimming took off 3 bases at V and 3 bases at J, with 8 bases between the two ends. The CDR3 contains 13 residues. Germline CDR1 and CDR2: LNHDA and SQIVND (reference sequence). CDR3 residues: CASSIDSDYGYTF. The DNA for the CDR3 is TGTGCCAGTAGTATCGACAGTGACTATGGCTACACCTTC.

J is TRBJ2-7 and V is TRBV7-9; TRBD1 might be the D (6 bases). The CDR3 has 15 residues. The V and J ends lost 5 bases and 1 base respectively, with 15 bases between them. Germline V gene sequence: CDR1 SEHNR, CDR2 FQNEAQ (reference sequence). As DNA, the CDR3 is TGTGCCAGCAGCCCAACAGGGAGAGGATCCTACGAGCAGTACTTC. Its translation: CASSPTGRGSYEQYF. The complete variable domain, with remaining parts taken from reference TRBV7-9 and TRBJ2-7, reads DTGVSQNPRHKITKRGQNVTFRCDPISEHNRLYWYRQTLGQGPEFLTYFQNEAQLEKSRLLSDRFSAERPKGSFSTLEIQRTEQGDSAMYLCASSPTGRGSYEQYFGPGTRLTVT.

The chain has TRBV4-3 and TRBJ2-7; weak D call: TRBD2 (6 bases). V dropped 1 base and J dropped 2 bases, with 12 bases sitting between them. In germline, CDR1 is LGHNA, CDR2 YSLEER. The CDR3 has 15 amino acids. CDR3 nucleotide sequence: TGCGCCAGCAGCCAAGGCGGGACGGCCACCTACGAGCAGTACTTC. Translation: CASSQGGTATYEQYF.

Note on this clone: Different DNA sequences within this sample yield the same CDR3. The V and J genes are TRBV5-1 and TRBJ2-3, with 13 positions matching TRBD2. The germline CDR1 and CDR2 sequences are SGHRS and YFSETQ. This CDR3 region has 15 residues. V gave up 4 bases and J gave up 6 bases; unmatched junction bases: 5. The CDR3 here is CASSPGLAGTDTQYF. Here the CDR3 DNA reads TGCGCCAGCAGCCCGGGACTAGCGGGAACCGATACGCAGTATTTT.

The gene calls are TRBV24-1 and TRBJ2-5; 11 bases agree with TRBD2. Looked up from germline, CDR1 is KGHDR and CDR2 is SFDVKD. The CDR3 is 17 amino acids. V shed 3 bases, J shed 4 bases, and the junction held 9 bases outside the gene matches. The CDR3: CATSDTGLGLAGETQYF. CDR3 DNA: TGTGCCACCAGTGATACAGGCCTCGGACTAGCGGGAGAGACCCAGTACTTC.

This clone has ten or more counts. J is TRBJ1-3 and V is TRBV6-5, with a tentative D call TRBD1 (5 bases). CDR1 is MNHEY and CDR2 is SVGAGI in the germline V gene. This CDR3 region has 14 residues. The V and J ends lost 5 bases and 2 bases respectively, with 10 bases between them. The CDR3 region is CASSKGTAGNTIYF. The CDR3 DNA sequence: TGTGCCAGCAGTAAGGGGACTGCTGGAAACACCATATATTTT.

The V and J genes are TRBV6-6 and TRBJ2-2; TRBD2 agrees at 7 bases. Germline V gene lookup returns CDR1 MNHNY and CDR2 SVGAGI (reference sequence). Trimming at V came to 3 bases and at J to 2 bases, leaving 6 bases not matched to a gene. The CDR3 loop spans 16 amino acids. CDR3 in amino acids: CASSYLAGPNTGELFF. CDR3 coding DNA: TGTGCCAGCAGTTATTTAGCGGGCCCAAACACCGGGGAGCTGTTTTTT.

This chain uses TRBV7-2 with TRBJ2-7, with 8 bases matching TRBD2. Germline loops: CDR1 SGHTA, CDR2 FQGNSA. After removal of 1 base from V and 2 bases from J, the junction contained 10 bases not matched to a gene. The CDR3 runs 17 residues. DNA of the CDR3: TGTGCCAGCAGCTTAGTTAGTGCTAGCGGGCGACCCTACGAGCAGTACTTC. Protein: CASSLVSASGRPYEQYF. Looking up the rest from reference TRBV7-2 and TRBJ2-7 gives the full variable domain: GAGVSQSPSNKVTEKGKDVELRCDPISGHTALYWYRQSLGQGLEFLIYFQGNSAPDKSGLPSDRFSAERTGGSVSTLTIQRTQQEDSAVYLCASSLVSASGRPYEQYFGPGTRLTVT.

This chain connects TRBV29-1 to TRBJ2-7; D is undetermined. The CDR3 runs to 12 residues. CDR1 is SQVTM, CDR2 ANQGSEA, per germline. The V gene lost 4 bases and the J gene lost 6 bases, with 13 bases spanning the gap. The CDR3: CSVALQPGEQYF. DNA of the CDR3: TGCAGCGTTGCTCTACAACCAGGCGAGCAGTACTTC.